One and the same sample provided the 8 T cell receptor beta chains below, sequenced in a study of blood T cell repertoires in COVID-19. The assay was immunoSEQ multiplex PCR, and TCRdb's table has in-frame clones only and misses some. Of hundreds of thousands of clones listed, about 87% are singletons. The sample taken for sequencing was peripheral blood. These receptors originate from a woman aged 25-40 years with COVID-19, enrolled during active disease.

The gene calls are TRBV27 and TRBJ2-1, with TRBD2 matching over 9 bases. The germline V gene encodes CDR1 MNHEY and CDR2 SMNVEV (reference sequence). V gave up 2 bases and J gave up 8 bases; unmatched junction bases: 7. The CDR3 loop spans 15 amino acids. CDR3 in DNA: TGTGCCAGCAGTTTACGTGCGGGGGGGCCCGATGAGCAGTTCTTC. Residues: CASSLRAGGPDEQFF.

This chain connects TRBV28 to TRBJ1-1; D gene unclear. The CDR3 extends over 12 amino acids. V lost 7 bases to trimming and J lost 4 bases, with 10 bases between them. Germline CDR1 MDHEN, CDR2 SYDVKM. CDR3 bases: TGTGCCAGCACATCGCGGGCCACTGAAGCTTTCTTT. Its translation: CASTSRATEAFF.

The count of this clone is one. The chain has TRBV27 and TRBJ2-1; D may be TRBD1 (5 bases). The V end was cut by 5 bases, the J end by 6 bases, with 8 bases between. Per the germline V gene, CDR1 is MNHEY and CDR2 is SMNVEV (reference sequence). This CDR3 has 12 residues. CDR3 in DNA: TGTGCCAGCAGTCATAGGGGCAATGAGCAGTTCTTC. This sequence encodes CASSHRGNEQFF.

Written as DNA, the CDR3 is TGTGCCAGCAGCTCAAGGGGTAGGGGCAGGGCCTACGAGCAGTACTTC. Translating it yields CASSSRGRGRAYEQYF. This sequence joins TRBV5-8 and TRBJ2-7, with a tentative D call TRBD1 (5 bases). Trimming took off 3 bases at V and 2 bases at J, with 18 bases between the two ends. Germline lookup yields CDR1 SGHTS and CDR2 YDEGEE. The CDR3 length is 16 residues.

The V and J genes are TRBV24-1 and TRBJ2-1, with D perhaps matching TRBD2 (6 bases). The V and J ends lost 0 bases and 8 bases respectively, with 13 bases between them. CDR1 KGHDR and CDR2 SFDVKD come from the germline V gene. CDR3 size: 15 residues. The CDR3 DNA sequence: TGTGCCACCAGTGATTTGGGTACGGCGGGATATGAGCAGTTCTTC. This codes for CATSDLGTAGYEQFF.

The CDR3 region has the DNA TGTGCCAGAGGGACAGGGAATTCACCCCTCCACTTT. Amino acid sequence: CARGTGNSPLHF. The V gene is TRBV2, the J gene TRBJ1-6; 9 bases match TRBD1. After removal of 9 bases from V and 7 bases from J, the junction contained 1 base not matched to a gene. Germline CDR1 reads SNHLY; CDR2 reads FYNNEI. This CDR3 spans 12 amino acids.

This clone was recorded once. The chain links TRBV7-8 to TRBJ1-5; TRBD1 might be the D (5 bases). CDR1 is SGHVS, CDR2 FQNEAQ, per germline. This CDR3 spans 14 amino acids. Trimming stripped 5 bases from V and 4 bases from J, with 12 bases between. The CDR3 sequence is CASSPGSWNQPQHF. The CDR3 DNA reads TGTGCCAGCAGCCCAGGGTCATGGAATCAGCCCCAGCATTTT.

The CDR3 coding sequence is TGCGCCAGCAGGGGTAGCGATGAGCAGTTCTTC. The encoded protein is CASRGSDEQFF. This chain connects TRBV4-1 to TRBJ2-1, with D possibly being TRBD2 (5 bases). The V and J ends lost 6 bases and 8 bases respectively, with 8 bases between them. The CDR3 totals 11 residues. Germline CDR1 reads MGHRA; CDR2 reads YSYEKL.